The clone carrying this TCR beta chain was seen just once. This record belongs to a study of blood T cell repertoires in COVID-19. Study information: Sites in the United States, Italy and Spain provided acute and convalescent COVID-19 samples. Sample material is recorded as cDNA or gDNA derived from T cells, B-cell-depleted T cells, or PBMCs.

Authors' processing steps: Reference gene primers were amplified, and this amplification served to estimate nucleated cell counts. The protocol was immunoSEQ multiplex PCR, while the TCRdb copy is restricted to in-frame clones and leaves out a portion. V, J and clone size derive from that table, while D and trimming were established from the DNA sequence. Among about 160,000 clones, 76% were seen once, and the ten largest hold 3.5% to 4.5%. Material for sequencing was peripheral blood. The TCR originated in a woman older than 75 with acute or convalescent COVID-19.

The CDR3: CASSPDSSTDTQYF. The CDR3 nucleotides are TGTGCCAGCAGCCCCGACTCTAGCACAGATACGCAGTATTTT. The chain carries TRBV7-2 and TRBJ2-3, with D uncertain. CDR3 length equals 14 residues. V lost 5 bases and J 0 bases, leaving 9 bases between the germline ends. In germline, CDR1 is SGHTA, CDR2 FQGNSA.